This T cell receptor beta chain emerged from a study of metastatic and nonmetastatic thyroid tumors. Nobody among the patients had been given any treatment before thyroid surgery. This CDR3 contains 13 residues. The V end lost 2 bases, the J end lost 4 bases, and 8 bases lay between the germline ends. Germline V gene sequence: CDR1 MNHEY, CDR2 SVGAGI. This clone came up many times. The antigen is unknown. In the authors' methods: For papillary thyroid cancer, a distant-metastasis classifier was constructed from CDR3 differences observed across clinicopathological groups. MiXCR re-clonotyped the PCR reads for TCRdb. Here the V and J calls rest on TCRdb's processing, not on the authors' analysis. The data show 20,000 to 25,000 clones, roughly 14% seen once. Findings and caveats of the study: Relative to benign nodules, malignant thyroid tumors were reportedly characterized by significantly elevated TCR beta diversity in blood and tumor.

The receptor comes from a female donor with papillary thyroid cancer or a benign thyroid nodule (not recorded which). Some clones in this sample may be carry-over from other donors' samples. Sequencing was carried out using tumor tissue. This rearrangement joins TRBV6-5 to TRBJ1-2; D gene uncertain. CDR3 DNA: TGTGCCAGCAGTTACGGGCAGTTCTATGGCTACACCTTC. This gives the protein CASSYGQFYGYTF.